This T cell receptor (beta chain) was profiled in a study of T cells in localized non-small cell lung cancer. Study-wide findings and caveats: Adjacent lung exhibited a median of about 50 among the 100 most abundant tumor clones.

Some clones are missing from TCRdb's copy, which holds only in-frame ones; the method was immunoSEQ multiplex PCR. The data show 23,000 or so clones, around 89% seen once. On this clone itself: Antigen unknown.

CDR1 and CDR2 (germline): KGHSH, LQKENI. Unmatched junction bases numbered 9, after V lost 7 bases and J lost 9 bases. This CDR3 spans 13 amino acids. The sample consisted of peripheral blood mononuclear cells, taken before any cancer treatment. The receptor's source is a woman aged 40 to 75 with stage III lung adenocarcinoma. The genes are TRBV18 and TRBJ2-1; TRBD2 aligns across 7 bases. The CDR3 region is CASFPGLVSEQFF. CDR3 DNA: TGTGCCAGCTTCCCCGGACTAGTCAGTGAGCAGTTCTTC.